This T cell receptor (beta chain) was captured in a study of T cells in localized non-small cell lung cancer. Study-level findings and limits: Clonality peaked in uninvolved adjacent lung rather than tumor. Analysis by sequencing included only one tumor region, so heterogeneity remains possible. Patients showing higher blood T cell density tended to see longer overall survival.

Regarding this clone: The antigen is unknown.

Trimming took 5 bases from V and 0 from J, leaving 17 bases between them. CDR3 length: 16 residues. Germline CDR1 is SGHNT and CDR2 is YENEEA. The table came from immunoSEQ multiplex PCR; TCRdb's copy has only in-frame clones and leaves some out. The sample contains some 750 clones, roughly 23% of which appear only once. This sample comprised normal lung tissue next to the tumor, obtained before any cancer treatment. The rearrangement uses TRBV11-3 and TRBJ2-7; D may be TRBD1 (7 bases). The clonotype comes from a woman aged 35-75 years with stage III lung adenocarcinoma. CDR3 nucleotides: TGTGCCAGCAGCCAGGGGGAGGACGGCAGCTCCTACGAGCAGTACTTC. This encodes CASSQGEDGSSYEQYF.